This entry concerns a single T cell receptor beta chain. Which antigen it targets is not known. A much larger clone is a single base away; this may be a read error. These data come from a study of T cells in Graves' hyperthyroidism and ophthalmopathy (dated by TCRdb to about 2019). In terms of the full investigation: Peripheral blood was collected at initial diagnosis, before any treatment. To identify distinguishing TCR V-J signatures, a discovery cohort of about 100 patients was used, comprising roughly 45 with Graves' ophthalmopathy and some 60 with stable Graves' hyperthyroidism. Whether ophthalmopathy could be predicted prospectively was tested in an independent validation cohort made up of approximately 19 hyperthyroidism patients plus 17 patients who later progressed to ophthalmopathy. The approximately 97 discovery patients were randomly divided into training and test sets at a 7:3 ratio. In addition, the study compared T-cell repertoires in thyroid tissue and in blood from several Graves' hyperthyroidism patients. After sampling, hyperthyroidism patients received methimazole starting at 30 mg daily, and ophthalmopathy patients received high-dose intravenous methylprednisolone. The paper reports TCR Vbeta CDR3 sequencing of roughly 140 peripheral blood samples: around 45 ophthalmopathy, roughly 74 hyperthyroidism and roughly 17 progressor patients.

Amplification of TCR beta CDR3 regions was carried out from RNA transcripts. A first-round RT-PCR of the TCR CDR3 used the HTBI primer set with the Qiagen OneStep RT-PCR kit. The libraries were constructed in a second round of multiplex PCR and then size-selected and purified. Paired-end sequencing of the libraries was performed with 100 bp reads on an Illumina HiSeq2000. In the authors' own workflow: SOAPnuke was used to process the raw data, throwing out any read that contained adapters or uncalled bases, had a mean Phred below 15, or lacked an exact constant-primer or identifier match. COPE v1.2.5 was used to merge the high-quality paired reads, and each unique nucleotide sequence was defined as a clonotype. MiTCR v1.1 was used to align the clonotypes against IMGT TRBV, TRBD and TRBJ reference segments. The analysis included only V-J combinations with a frequency above 0.0001, which together covered about 99% of the repertoires. The TCS score was defined as F50 (clonal expansion) divided by E x V (chaos), with BLOSUM62-based TCRdist calculated between CDR3 peptides within each V-J. Welch's t-statistics and random forest reduced several hundred V-J features to 13, which were used in a naive Bayes classifier (R e1071). TCRdb reprocessed the public reads (quality trimming at Q25 with fastp, clone calling with MiXCR) and kept in-frame beta chains. Rows with a matching CDR3 protein are joined into one entry that keeps the most common DNA and genes. What appears here as the V and J calls and clone size reflects TCRdb's work, not the paper's. For this sample there are about 720,000 distinct CDR3 sequences; under 20% appear just once. Over 15% of the sample rests with the top ten.

Study-wide conclusions, independent of this receptor: Sample size was not statistically predetermined, and investigators were not blinded to group allocation. Most expanded thyroid clonotypes (frequency above 0.001) were also detected in blood, suggesting blood repertoires may reflect thyroid immune responses. A 13 V-J signature model separated ophthalmopathy from stable hyperthyroidism, with 87.88% sensitivity and about 81% specificity in cross-validation and 80%/75% in testing. In validation, the model predicted progression to ophthalmopathy with 60% to 71% sensitivity and 72% to 75% specificity, a median of about six months before onset.

Hyperthyroidism patients were newly diagnosed, had a disease duration of under 2 months, and were aged 18 to 65 years. Exclusion was applied to patients with uncontrolled infections, other autoimmune diseases, pregnancy or lactation. Clinical symptoms, serum thyroxine and TRAb, thyroid ultrasound, and orbital computed tomography formed the basis for the diagnoses. For progressor patients, blood was drawn at the first diagnosis of hyperthyroidism, before any ophthalmopathy symptoms had appeared. PBMCs were isolated from about 9 ml of fresh peripheral blood by Ficoll-Paque density gradient centrifugation. Progressor patients were first diagnosed with Graves' hyperthyroidism and then developed ophthalmopathy during follow-up. Total RNA was extracted using Trizol reagent, and RNA quality was assessed on an Agilent 2100 Bioanalyzer. From cysteine to phenylalanine, the CDR3 is 12 amino acids long. Only the CDR3 portion is preserved as DNA: 36 bases, with reading frame beginning at the first base. CDR1 LNHDA and CDR2 SQIVND are derived from the germline V gene (reference sequence). V and J lose 9 bases and 3 bases, and a span of 11 bases separates them.

The clonotype originates from a woman aged 45-65 years with Graves' hyperthyroidism that later progressed to Graves' ophthalmopathy. Sample: blood. The chain was built from TRBV19 and TRBJ2-5; the D call is tentative, TRBD1 or TRBD2, as each matches 5 bases. This receptor has the CDR3 CASRGVEETQYF. The DNA reads TGTGCCAGCAGAGGGGTAGAAGAGACCCAGTACTTC.